These 2 T cell receptor beta chains were sequenced from one sample in a study of blood T cells in healthy people across ages (dated by TCRdb to 2014 to 2015). The library was produced with 5' RACE. TCRdb shows the sequencer as Illumina HiSeq 2500. A second PCR of 7 to 11 cycles was run with a J-beta primer mix and a sample-barcoded 5' primer. TCRdb reprocessed the public reads (quality trimming at Q25 with fastp, clone calling with MiXCR) and kept in-frame beta chains. Duplicate CDR3 protein sequences are folded into a single record with the most common DNA and genes. The sample table records about 1 million distinct CDR3 sequences; 40% to 55% of these occur just once. The ten largest clonotypes hold over 15% of the sample. The sample was blood. The receptor source for this set is an older woman in good health.

The table lists this clonotype with a few counts. CDR3 protein: CASSLGSTYNEQFF. The CDR3, as DNA: TGTGCCAGCAGTCTAGGGTCAACTTACAATGAGCAGTTCTTC. The chain is built from TRBV12-3 or TRBV12-4 and TRBJ2-1; D is unresolved. The V gene lost 5 bases and the J gene lost 4 bases, with 12 bases spanning the gap. CDR3 length equals 14 residues.

The gene calls are TRBV5-1 and TRBJ2-1; D is ambiguous. The length of the CDR3 is 13 residues. Deletions cut 5 bases from V and 10 bases from J, with 16 bases between. Germline CDR1 reads SGHRS; CDR2 reads YFSETQ. DNA for the CDR3: TGCGCCAGCAGTAAAACTTTGATGGGAGAGCAGTTCTTC. Translation gives CASSKTLMGEQFF.